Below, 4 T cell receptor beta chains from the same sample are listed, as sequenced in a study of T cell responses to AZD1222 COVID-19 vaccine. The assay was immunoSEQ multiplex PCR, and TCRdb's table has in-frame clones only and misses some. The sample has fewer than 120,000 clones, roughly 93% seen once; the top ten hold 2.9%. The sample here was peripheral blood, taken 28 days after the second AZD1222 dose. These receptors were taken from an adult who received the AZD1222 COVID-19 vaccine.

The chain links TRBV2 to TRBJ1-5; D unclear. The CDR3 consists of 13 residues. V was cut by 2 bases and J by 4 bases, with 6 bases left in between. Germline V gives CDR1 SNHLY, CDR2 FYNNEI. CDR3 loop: CASSERWNQPQHF. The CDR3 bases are TGTGCCAGCAGTGAACGGTGGAATCAGCCCCAGCATTTT.

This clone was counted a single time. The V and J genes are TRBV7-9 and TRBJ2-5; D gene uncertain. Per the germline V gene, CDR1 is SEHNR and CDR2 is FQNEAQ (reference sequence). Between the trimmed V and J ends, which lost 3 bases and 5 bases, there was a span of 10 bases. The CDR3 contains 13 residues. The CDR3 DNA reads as TGTGCCAGCAGCTTCGGACGGATCGAGACCCAGTACTTC. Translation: CASSFGRIETQYF.

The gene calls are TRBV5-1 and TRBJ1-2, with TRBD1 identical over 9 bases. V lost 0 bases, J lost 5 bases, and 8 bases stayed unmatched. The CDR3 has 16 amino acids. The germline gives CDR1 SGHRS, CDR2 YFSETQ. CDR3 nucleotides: TGCGCCAGCAGCTTGGTGGGACAGGGCTCGAGGTATGGCTACACCTTC. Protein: CASSLVGQGSRYGYTF.

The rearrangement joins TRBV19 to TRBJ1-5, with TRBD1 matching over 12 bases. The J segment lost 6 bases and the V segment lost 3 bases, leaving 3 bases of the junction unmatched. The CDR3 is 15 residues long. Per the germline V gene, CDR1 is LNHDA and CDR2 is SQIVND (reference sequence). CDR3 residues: CASSMGQGAFQPQHF. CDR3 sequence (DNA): TGTGCCAGTAGTATGGGACAGGGGGCCTTTCAGCCCCAGCATTTT. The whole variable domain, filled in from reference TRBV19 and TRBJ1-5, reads DGGITQSPKYLFRKEGQNVTLSCEQNLNHDAMYWYRQDPGQGLRLIYYSQIVNDFQKGDIAEGYSVSREKKESFPLTVTSAQKNPTAFYLCASSMGQGAFQPQHFGDGTRLSIL.